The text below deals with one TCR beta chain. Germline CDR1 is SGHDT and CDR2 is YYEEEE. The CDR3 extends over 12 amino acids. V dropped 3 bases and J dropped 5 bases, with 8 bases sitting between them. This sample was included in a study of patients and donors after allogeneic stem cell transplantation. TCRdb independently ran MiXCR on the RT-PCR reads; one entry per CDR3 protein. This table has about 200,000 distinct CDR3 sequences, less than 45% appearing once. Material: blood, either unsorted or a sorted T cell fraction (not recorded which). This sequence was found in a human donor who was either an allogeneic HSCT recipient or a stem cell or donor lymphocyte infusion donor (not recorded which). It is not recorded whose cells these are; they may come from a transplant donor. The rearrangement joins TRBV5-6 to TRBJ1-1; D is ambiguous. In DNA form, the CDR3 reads TGTGCCAGCAGCTCCGGGAGGACTGAAGCTTTCTTT. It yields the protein CASSSGRTEAFF.